This record covers a single TCR beta chain. These data are taken from a study of blood T cell repertoires in COVID-19. About the study: Specimens from acute and convalescent COVID-19 originated in the United States, Italy and Spain.

The CDR3 has 16 amino acids. Trimming cost V 5 bases and J 5 bases, with 19 bases left between them. Germline values: CDR1 LNHDA, CDR2 SQIVND (reference sequence). Sequencing was performed with immunoSEQ multiplex PCR; in TCRdb, only in-frame clones are kept and a portion is missing. This repertoire shows 130,000 to 150,000 clones, 80% to 85% found once; its top ten account for roughly 8.2%. The specimen sequenced was peripheral blood. The source is a human donor in a cohort sampled during active COVID-19. The J gene is TRBJ2-1, the V gene TRBV19; a weak D match, TRBD2 (6 bases). This CDR3 is CASSGTSGLDNNEQFF. The CDR3 DNA is TGTGCCAGTAGTGGGACCTCGGGACTGGATAACAATGAGCAGTTCTTC.